The TCR beta chain described here comes from a study of sequential checkpoint blockade in melanoma (dated by TCRdb to about 2019). Describing the broader study: Patients were randomized 1:1 to first-line nivolumab followed by ipilimumab (arm A) or ipilimumab followed by nivolumab (arm B). For around 21 patients, matched tumor biopsies were obtained before treatment and at week 13, following single-agent nivolumab (arm A) or ipilimumab (arm B). Both trial sequences were followed by maintenance nivolumab. The same lesion was the source of about 86% of the matched pre- and post-treatment tumor biopsy pairs. TCRbeta immunosequencing was performed on DNA from more than 75 pretreatment melanoma tumor samples.

V and J are trimmed by 6 bases and 1 base, and the gene matches miss 7 bases of the junction. CDR1 and CDR2 are read off the germline V gene as MNHGY and SAAAGT. The CDR3, from cysteine to phenylalanine, totals 17 residues. Left in the record is the CDR3 DNA by itself, 51 bases read in frame from the first base. Findings and caveats that apply to the study as a whole: Within-arm analyses of tumor T-cell fraction were limited by small sample sizes and reduced statistical power. Among patients in the nivolumab-first arm (arm A), tumor TIL clonality before treatment was associated with response (P = .04). The model for predicting response that combines TCR metrics with mutation burden needs to be validated in larger, independent patient cohorts. Tumor T-cell fraction and clonality were correlated with PD-L1 staining and CD8+ T-cell counts, but not with mutational load. Patients with increases in tumor T-cell fraction and clonality by week 13 were approximately 30 times more likely to achieve clinical benefit.

TCRbeta CDR3 regions were immunosequenced from genomic DNA with the immunoSEQ Assay. Genomic DNA was amplified by bias-controlled multiplex PCR before high-throughput sequencing. The authors processed their data as follows. To quantify the absolute abundance of each unique TCRbeta CDR3 region, the sequences were collapsed and filtered. Clonality was defined as 1 minus Pielou's evenness and was calculated using productive rearrangements only. To compute tumor T-cell fraction, TCRbeta template counts were normalized to usable DNA, with usable DNA estimated from several housekeeping genes. A previously published method was used to identify clones whose frequencies were significantly greater in on-treatment samples than in baseline samples. The source is immuneACCESS, and TCRdb retained only in-frame sequences with V and J called. Part of the clones is not carried over; for the studies checked, unresolved V genes explain less than half of this, and the remainder is unexplained. V and J calls and clone size come straight from that table; D and trimming were deduced from the DNA. The sample data list 12,000 or so clones, and roughly 24% of these were observed just once. The leading ten clones occupy roughly a fifth of the sample.

What the treatment or condition label conveys for this sample: randomized to nivolumab then ipilimumab (arm A) or the reverse (arm B). No trial patient had received prior DNA-damaging chemotherapy. Samples came from patients with melanoma in CheckMate 064, a randomized, open-label phase II trial of sequential checkpoint blockade. Genomic DNA from formalin-fixed paraffin-embedded (FFPE) tissue samples served as the input for tumor TCR sequencing. The table lists this clone with a few counts. Its antigen target is currently unknown. Per-nucleotide qualities are absent, and no much larger clonotype sits a single base away.

The input for sequencing was tumor tissue (inferred from file names), taken from a patient given nivolumab and ipilimumab in sequence. In this chain, TRBV6-8 is recombined with TRBJ1-5, and 12 junction bases match TRBD1. This clonotype was obtained from a human donor with melanoma. The nucleotide sequence reads TGTGCCAGCAGCGCCCGGGACAGGGGGCCGAGCAATCAGCCCCAGCATTTT. It translates as CASSARDRGPSNQPQHF.